This T cell receptor beta chain appears in the sequencing data of a study of shared clonotypes between healthy human individuals (dated by TCRdb to 2020 to 2021). For context, the study as a whole: Three men and two women, aged 18 to 49 years, made up the cohort. Per donor, leukapheresis produced somewhere between about 0.9 and 9.5 billion PBMCs. Per donor, three plates each were used for CD4 naive and CD4 memory, two for CD8 naive, and one for CD8 memory. Different laboratories and diverse techniques were used to prepare libraries and sequence TCR repertoires, to increase sequencing depth and limit assay-specific biases. Blood TCR repertoires of about 5 healthy adults were deeply sequenced to estimate repertoire size and the extent of clonotype sharing between individuals.

A single count supports this clone. What antigen it recognizes has not been identified. Base qualities were left out, and no much larger clone turns up one base away. The V end loses 2 bases and the J end loses 0 bases, and a stretch of 16 bases separates them. The CDR3 sequence holds 17 residues, the cysteine and phenylalanine included. The retained sequence is limited to the CDR3, 51 bases, with the frame set at the first base. In the germline V gene, CDR1 corresponds to MGHRA and CDR2 to YSYEKL. TCR CDR3 regions were amplified from genomic DNA by multiplex PCR using the deep immunoSEQ assay. Extracted genomic DNA from each cell subset was distributed evenly across all wells of several immunoSEQ 96-well plates, and each plate was treated as a replicate. For sorted subsets, approximately 190 ng of genomic DNA, equivalent to 25,000 to 35,000 T cell genomes, went into each replicate PCR. Purified libraries were quantified with a Qubit 3.0 fluorometer, sized on a Bioanalyzer 2100, and re-quantified with the KAPA Library Quantification kit. Every immunoSEQ 96-well plate was sequenced on a dedicated single-read 150-cycle Illumina NextSeq 550 flow cell. In the authors' own workflow: The immunoSEQ output contained only junctional sequences without quality scores, so filtering could not match that applied to full-length reads. Sequences were annotated with PyIR, a Python wrapper for IgBLAST v1.9, using IMGT germline references to assign V/J genes and CDR3. Reads were removed for weak V/J assignments (E-value above 1e-6), missing CDR3, stop codons, out-of-frame junctions, or ambiguous translated residues. V3J clonotypes were defined by identical inferred V gene, J gene, and CDR3 amino acid sequence. The percentage overlap between two repertoires was calculated by dividing the number of shared unique clonotypes by the size of the smaller repertoire. Repertoire richness was assessed with RTK rarefaction, the Chao1 estimator, and Recon v2.1 estimates of unobserved clonotypes. Generation probabilities for all TCRbeta clonotypes obtained by the gDNA method from a few donors were computed using OLGA. Here the immuneACCESS table is served through TCRdb, limited to in-frame sequences with V and J called. Missing clones are a known gap in these copies; in checked studies unresolved V genes cover under half, and the rest lacks a known reason. D and trimming come from the DNA, and the V and J calls and clone size come from that table. For this sample the table gives approximately 640,000 clones, of which roughly 88% were detected only once. In total, the top ten clones hold about a third of the sample.

Donors were healthy HIV-negative adults with no recently reported acute infections or vaccinations. Every donor was a Caucasian adult residing in Nashville, Tennessee, USA. CD8 memory samples combined magnetically selected CD45RO+ cells with CCR7-negative CD45RA+ effector memory (TemRA) cells. After blood collection by leukapheresis, PBMCs were isolated using Ficoll-Histopaque density gradient centrifugation and then cryopreserved in the vapor phase of liquid nitrogen. Purity and quantity of every magnetically sorted T cell population were checked by analytical flow cytometry. Genomic DNA was isolated from every sorted fraction and measured by UV absorbance on a Nanodrop 2000c. On the study overall, not on this receptor specifically: Naive subsets generally had larger estimated clonotype richness than memory subsets. Even with the large sequencing depth, rarefaction of the sorted-subset datasets indicated that sequencing was incomplete. The genetic and exposure-history diversity represented was limited by the small number of donors. Higher generation probabilities were observed for clonotypes shared by all four sorted-subset donors than for non-shared clonotypes. Across several donors, about 5% of naive CD4, 3% to 4% of naive CD8, about 2.3% of memory CD4, and roughly 0.4% of memory CD8 clonotypes were shared. Sampling was restricted to blood, and TCR repertoires in tissue are likely to differ from TCR repertoires in blood. Pairwise subsampling led to the expectation that sequencing depth would affect the degree of clonotype sharing among donors.

The source is a man aged 18 to 35 in good health. Some clones in this sample may be carry-over from other donors' samples. Sequencing was carried out using memory CD8+ T cells from PBMCs. Interpreted using the paper, the cell subset or site label stands for: CD45RO+ cells pooled with CCR7-negative TemRA cells. The chain employs TRBV4-1 and TRBJ1-1; TRBD1 is a weak D gene call, 5 bases matching. The DNA reads as follows: TGCGCCAGCAGCCAACAAAACACGGGACTCCTGAACACTGAAGCTTTCTTT. Its protein is CASSQQNTGLLNTEAFF.